This T cell receptor beta chain derives from a study of brain T cells in children with intractable seizures. Whole-study results and caveats: Clones missing pre-surgery may reflect undersampling of that blood sample. Viral specificity was inferred only from CDR3 similarity; HCMV serostatus was unknown.

TCRdb keeps only in-frame clones here, not all; method: immunoSEQ multiplex PCR. The sample includes around 80,000 clones, under 95% of them seen just once. The sequenced cases were selected for having the highest brain T cell transcript signatures. In regard to this clone: Its target is unknown.

CDR1 and CDR2 from the germline V gene are SGHDN and FVKESK. Trimming removed 4 bases at V and 6 bases at J, with 5 bases between. The length of the CDR3 is 11 residues. Sequencing used peripheral blood, obtained at surgery. This chain uses TRBV14 with TRBJ2-3; D not resolved. This TCR derives from a girl aged 2-9 years with Rasmussen encephalitis and intractable seizures. CDR3 DNA: TGTGCCAGCAGCCTCGGGGATACGCAGTATTTT. Translation gives CASSLGDTQYF.